This TCR beta chain was sequenced during a study of T cells after yellow fever vaccination. This clonotype was counted a few times. Production of TCR cDNA was by 5'RACE template switching, which also added a universal primer site and UMIs. TCRdb independently ran MiXCR on the 5' RACE reads; one entry per CDR3 protein. In the table there are hundreds of thousands of distinct CDR3 sequences, approximately 13% of which are singletons. CDR1 SGHTA and CDR2 FQGNSA come from the germline V gene. Trimming took 1 base from V and 5 from J, leaving 10 bases between them. The CDR3 has 14 residues. This sequence joins TRBV7-2 and TRBJ2-3, with D uncertain. This sequence was found in a man between 18 and 35 years old who received the YFV17D yellow fever vaccine. Sequences were derived from CD4+ T cells sorted from PBMCs, sampled 15 days after the yellow fever booster vaccination. The CDR3, as DNA: TGTGCCAGCAGCTTAGGTATTAGATTAGATACGCAGTATTTT. Translated: CASSLGIRLDTQYF.